These 2 T cell receptor beta chains originate from one sample sequenced in a study of cytomegalovirus exposure and HLA in healthy donors. PCR amplification relied on 60 Vbeta primers (plus 13 Jbeta primers). Sequencing used immunoSEQ multiplex PCR; TCRdb keeps in-frame clones, though not all of them. The sample holds some 150,000 clones, roughly 70% seen once. The sequenced sample was PBMCs. These receptors were taken from a man aged 50-60 years in good health and CMV-seropositive.

The chain employs TRBV28 and TRBJ1-1; no clear D. The length of the CDR3 is 15 residues. With 5 bases removed from V and 1 base from J, the gap between germline ends came to 14 bases. The germline V gene encodes CDR1 MDHEN and CDR2 SYDVKM. The CDR3 region has the DNA TGTGCCAGCAGTGCCCCCGGGAGCCGGAACACTGAAGCTTTCTTT. Its translation: CASSAPGSRNTEAFF.

With respect to this clone: Within the sample, other DNA sequences also encode this same CDR3. The chain recombines TRBV7-2 with TRBJ2-7; D is uncertain. Trimming removed 1 base at V and 2 bases at J, with 6 bases between. CDR1 SGHTA and CDR2 FQGNSA come from the germline V gene. This CDR3 has 13 amino acids. CDR3 region: CASSLGEAYEQYF. CDR3 DNA sequence: TGTGCCAGCAGCTTAGGAGAAGCCTACGAGCAGTACTTC.